The rows below give T cell receptor beta chains drawn from one sample of a study of T cell repertoires in cytomegalovirus infection. One entry per CDR3 protein results from TCRdb running MiXCR on the reads. The sample lists about 770,000 distinct CDR3 sequences, roughly 28% occurring once. These TCRs are of unknown antigen specificity. The specimen comprised cultured CD8+ T cells from PBMCs, sampled from culture after CMV antigen stimulation. Source of these receptors: a human donor in good health (CMV status not recorded). Some clones in this sample may be carry-over from other donors' samples. Both conserved end residues are part of each CDR3. The order of the fields is V gene, clone size, D gene, J gene, CDR3 protein, CDR3 DNA. A D gene is named only where the DNA matches it firmly. The size entry is marked missing in some rows and otherwise reads once, few, many or a size class.

TRBV6-1	NA	TRBD1	TRBJ2-7	CASTPTGSSYEQYF	TGTGCCAGCACTCCGACAGGGAGCTCCTACGAGCAGTACTTC
TRBV14	NA	TRBD2	TRBJ2-3	CASSQETSGPPDTQYF	TGTGCCAGCAGCCAAGAGACTAGCGGCCCTCCGGATACGCAGTATTTT
TRBV20-1	few	TRBD2	TRBJ2-3	CSARELAGSTDTQYF	TGCAGTGCTAGAGAATTAGCGGGGAGCACAGATACGCAGTATTTT
TRBV6-2/TRBV6-3	NA	TRBD2	TRBJ2-4	CASRTPGGLAKNIQYF	TGTGCCAGCAGAACTCCGGGAGGGTTGGCCAAAAACATTCAGTACTTC
TRBV7-9	NA	NA	TRBJ2-7	CASSPPGTLYEQYF	TGTGCCAGCAGCCCCCCCGGGACACTCTACGAGCAGTACTTC
TRBV24-1	once	NA	TRBJ2-2	CATSGYSGPGAGELFF	TGTGCCACCAGTGGTTATTCGGGACCGGGGGCCGGGGAGCTGTTTTTT
TRBV15	NA	TRBD2	TRBJ2-1	CATSERGDSYNEQCF	TGTGCCACCAGCGAGCGGGGGGATTCCTACAATGAGCAGTGCTTC
TRBV6-5	NA	NA	TRBJ1-1	CASRPAGTEAFF	TGTGCCAGCAGACCTGCGGGCACTGAAGCTTTCTTT
TRBV27	few	NA	TRBJ2-2	CASSFYGAGELFF	TGTGCCAGCAGTTTTTACGGGGCCGGGGAGCTGTTTTTT
TRBV12-3/TRBV12-4	NA	NA	TRBJ2-1	CASSPPVGSSYNEQFF	TGTGCCAGCAGCCCACCCGTGGGTAGCTCCTACAATGAGCAGTTCTTC
TRBV12-3/TRBV12-4	many	TRBD1	TRBJ1-5	CASSPFRVGGVHQPQHF	TGTGCCAGCAGCCCTTTTCGTGTAGGGGGCGTTCATCAGCCCCAGCATTTT
TRBV12-3/TRBV12-4	NA	NA	TRBJ1-3	CASSTARNTIYF	TGTGCCAGCAGTACAGCAAGAAACACCATATATTTT
TRBV5-6	NA	NA	TRBJ2-2	CASSLVEQGWNTGELFF	TGTGCCAGCAGCTTGGTCGAGCAGGGTTGGAACACCGGGGAGCTGTTTTTT
TRBV10-3	few	NA	TRBJ1-6	CAISDGQSSYNSPLHF	TGTGCCATCAGTGACGGCCAAAGCTCCTATAATTCACCCCTCCACTTT
TRBV19	NA	NA	TRBJ2-3	CASSLRQSTDTQYF	TGTGCCAGTAGTCTCCGACAGAGCACAGATACGCAGTATTTT
TRBV6-6	few	TRBD2	TRBJ2-3	CASSYWAGEYTDTQYF	TGTGCCAGCAGTTACTGGGCGGGGGAATACACAGATACGCAGTATTTT
TRBV6-6	NA	TRBD1	TRBJ1-5	CASIPRDRDFDGNQPQHF	TGTGCCAGCATCCCCCGGGACAGGGACTTCGATGGCAATCAGCCCCAGCATTTT
TRBV11-3	few	TRBD2	TRBJ2-3	CASSSFSGDADTQYF	TGTGCCAGCAGCTCCTTTAGCGGGGACGCAGATACGCAGTATTTT
TRBV5-4	few	NA	TRBJ2-7	CASSPDFGAKTIYEQYF	TGTGCCAGCAGCCCTGACTTTGGGGCTAAAACTATCTACGAGCAGTACTTC
TRBV29-1	NA	NA	TRBJ2-5	CSVEQGGETQYF	TGCAGCGTTGAACAGGGAGGAGAGACCCAGTACTTC
TRBV19	NA	NA	TRBJ2-7	CASSMRNEQYF	TGTGCCAGTAGTATGAGGAACGAGCAGTACTTC
TRBV7-9	NA	NA	TRBJ2-5	CASSLEGPLGTQYF	TGTGCCAGCAGCTTAGAAGGACCTCTGGGGACCCAGTACTTC
TRBV6-6	NA	NA	TRBJ2-5	CASRQGWETQYF	TGTGCCAGCAGGCAGGGGTGGGAGACCCAGTACTTC
TRBV7-2	few	TRBD2	TRBJ2-3	CASSLGTFGGAEDTQYF	TGTGCCAGCAGCTTAGGGACTTTCGGGGGGGCAGAAGATACGCAGTATTTT
TRBV7-9	few	NA	TRBJ2-5	CASSLVVALRETQYF	TGTGCCAGCAGCTTAGTGGTGGCCCTGCGTGAGACCCAGTACTTC
TRBV7-6	many	NA	TRBJ1-6	CASSSRTTRSYNSPLHF	TGTGCCAGCAGCAGCCGGACAACCCGCTCCTATAATTCACCCCTCCACTTT
TRBV10-3	NA	TRBD2	TRBJ2-1	CAISDSGTSWNEQFF	TGTGCCATCAGTGACTCCGGGACTAGCTGGAATGAGCAGTTCTTC
TRBV7-9	few	NA	TRBJ1-1	CASSYGDPGPPNTEAFF	TGTGCCAGCAGCTACGGGGACCCGGGACCCCCGAACACTGAAGCTTTCTTT
TRBV7-6	many	NA	TRBJ1-5	CASSKYADQPQHF	TGTGCCAGCAGCAAATACGCGGATCAGCCCCAGCATTTT
TRBV7-9	few	NA	TRBJ2-4	CAIHLKLGQLKNIQYF	TGTGCCATACACCTCAAATTGGGGCAGCTCAAAAACATTCAGTACTTC
TRBV7-2	many	TRBD2	TRBJ2-1	CASSLGTNFYNEQFF	TGTGCCAGCAGCTTGGGGACTAACTTCTACAATGAGCAGTTCTTC
TRBV27	NA	TRBD1	TRBJ2-1	CASSALTGFDEQFF	TGTGCCAGCAGTGCCCTGACAGGGTTCGATGAGCAGTTCTTC
TRBV29-1	NA	NA	TRBJ2-2	CSVTRVGNTGELFF	TGCAGCGTTACCAGGGTTGGGAACACCGGGGAGCTGTTTTTT
TRBV7-8	many	NA	TRBJ2-7	CASSQGPWYEQYF	TGTGCCAGCAGCCAGGGCCCTTGGTACGAGCAGTACTTC
TRBV4-1	few	NA	TRBJ1-4	CASSLGAWDEKLFF	TGCGCCAGCAGCTTAGGGGCTTGGGATGAAAAACTGTTTTTT
TRBV7-6	few	NA	TRBJ2-5	CARDRNGETQYF	TGTGCCAGAGACAGGAATGGTGAGACCCAGTACTTC
TRBV15	NA	NA	TRBJ2-3	CATSRQVYTSTDTQYF	TGTGCCACCAGCAGACAGGTGTACACTAGCACAGATACGCAGTATTTT
TRBV27	NA	TRBD2	TRBJ2-5	CATGGVLAGGVWTQYF	TGTGCCACCGGGGGGGTCCTAGCGGGTGGGGTTTGGACCCAGTACTTC
TRBV20-1	NA	NA	TRBJ2-1	CSARDWDTISYNEQFF	TGCAGTGCTAGAGATTGGGACACCATCTCCTACAATGAGCAGTTCTTC
TRBV27	NA	TRBD1	TRBJ2-1	CASSSIVTGGLSAGVYNEQFF	TGTGCCAGCAGTTCGATAGTGACAGGGGGCTTAAGCGCGGGGGTCTACAATGAGCAGTTCTTC
TRBV6-5	NA	NA	TRBJ2-5	CASSYRSYQETQYF	TGTGCCAGCAGTTACAGGTCGTACCAAGAGACCCAGTACTTC
TRBV2	many	NA	TRBJ2-2	CASVERGLAGELFF	TGTGCCAGCGTTGAGAGGGGTCTTGCCGGGGAGCTGTTTTTT
TRBV7-9	few	NA	TRBJ2-7	CASSLIFYEQYF	TGTGCCAGCAGCCTCATCTTCTACGAGCAGTACTTC
TRBV12-3/TRBV12-4	NA	NA	TRBJ1-1	CASRWGGAGEAFF	TGTGCCAGCAGGTGGGGGGGGGCCGGTGAAGCTTTCTTT
TRBV10-3	many	NA	TRBJ2-3	CAISASAASNTDTQYF	TGTGCCATCAGTGCCTCAGCGGCTAGCAACACAGATACGCAGTATTTT
TRBV3-1	NA	NA	TRBJ2-7	CASSQDLGSMNEQYF	TGTGCCAGCAGCCAAGATCTGGGCAGTATGAACGAGCAGTACTTC
TRBV7-9	NA	NA	TRBJ2-5	CASSWQETQYF	TGTGCCAGCAGCTGGCAAGAGACCCAGTACTTC
TRBV12-3/TRBV12-4	NA	NA	TRBJ2-3	CATGQGNTDTQYF	TGTGCCACGGGGCAGGGGAACACAGATACGCAGTATTTT
TRBV7-2	few	NA	TRBJ2-7	CANSLATAGVYEQYF	TGTGCCAACAGCTTAGCGACAGCTGGAGTCTACGAGCAGTACTTC
TRBV27	few	NA	TRBJ1-6	CASSLISNPAITYNSPLHF	TGTGCCAGCAGTTTAATAAGTAACCCGGCAATTACCTATAATTCACCCCTCCACTTT
TRBV15	few	TRBD1	TRBJ2-1	CATSGTGRGNNEQFF	TGTGCCACCAGCGGGACAGGGCGCGGAAACAATGAGCAGTTCTTC
TRBV27	NA	NA	TRBJ2-7	CASSLMGPYEQYF	TGTGCCAGCAGTTTAATGGGGCCCTACGAGCAGTACTTC
TRBV19	few	NA	TRBJ1-1	CASSINPPGLLNTEAFF	TGTGCCAGTAGTATAAATCCCCCAGGGCTACTGAACACTGAAGCTTTCTTT
TRBV6-2/TRBV6-3	few	NA	TRBJ2-1	CASSYRRGGPYNEQFF	TGTGCCAGCAGTTACCGGCGGGGAGGCCCCTACAATGAGCAGTTCTTC
TRBV19	NA	NA	TRBJ1-3	CASSMDTLYSGNTIYF	TGTGCCAGTAGTATGGACACCTTATACTCTGGAAACACCATATATTTT
TRBV15	few	TRBD2	TRBJ2-2	CATSPTSGGTNTGELFF	TGTGCCACCAGCCCGACTAGCGGGGGGACGAACACCGGGGAGCTGTTTTTT
TRBV29-1	few	TRBD1	TRBJ2-1	CSAGQGDRNEQFF	TGCAGCGCCGGACAGGGAGATCGCAATGAGCAGTTCTTC